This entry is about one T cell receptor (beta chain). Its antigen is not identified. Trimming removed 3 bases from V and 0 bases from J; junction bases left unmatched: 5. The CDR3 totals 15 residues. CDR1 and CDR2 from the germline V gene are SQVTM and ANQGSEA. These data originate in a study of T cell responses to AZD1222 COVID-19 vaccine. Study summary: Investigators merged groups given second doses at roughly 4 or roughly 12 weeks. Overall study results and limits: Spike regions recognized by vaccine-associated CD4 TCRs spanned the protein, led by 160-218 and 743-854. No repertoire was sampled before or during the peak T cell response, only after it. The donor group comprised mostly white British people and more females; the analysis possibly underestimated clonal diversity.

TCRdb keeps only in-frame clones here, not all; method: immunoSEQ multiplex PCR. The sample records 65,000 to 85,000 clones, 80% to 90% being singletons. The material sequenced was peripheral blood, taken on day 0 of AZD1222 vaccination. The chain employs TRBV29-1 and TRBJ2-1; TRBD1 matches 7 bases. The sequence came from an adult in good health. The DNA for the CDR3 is TGCAGCGTTGAGCCCCGGGACAGCTCCTACAATGAGCAGTTCTTC. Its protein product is CSVEPRDSSYNEQFF.